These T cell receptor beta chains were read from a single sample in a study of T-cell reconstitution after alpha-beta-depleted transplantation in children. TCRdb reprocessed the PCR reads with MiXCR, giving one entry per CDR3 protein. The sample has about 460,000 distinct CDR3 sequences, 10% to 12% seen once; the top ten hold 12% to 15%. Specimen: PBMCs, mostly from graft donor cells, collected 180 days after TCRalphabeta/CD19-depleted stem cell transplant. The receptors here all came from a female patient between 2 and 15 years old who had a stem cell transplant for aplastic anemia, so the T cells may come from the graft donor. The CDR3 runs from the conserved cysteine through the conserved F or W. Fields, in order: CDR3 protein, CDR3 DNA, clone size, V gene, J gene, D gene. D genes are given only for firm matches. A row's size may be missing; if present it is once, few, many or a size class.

CDR3 protein: CSATAGVADTGELFF
CDR3 DNA: TGCAGTGCTACGGCGGGAGTGGCGGACACCGGGGAGCTGTTTTTT
clone size: NA
V gene: TRBV20-1
J gene: TRBJ2-2
D gene: TRBD2

CDR3 protein: CASSPPFDRGPSSYEQYF
CDR3 DNA: TGTGCCAGCAGCCCTCCCTTTGACAGGGGCCCTTCGAGCTACGAGCAGTACTTC
clone size: NA
V gene: TRBV3-1
J gene: TRBJ2-7
D gene: TRBD1

CDR3 protein: CSARDLGTGQRNQPQHF
CDR3 DNA: TGCAGTGCTAGAGATCTGGGTACAGGGCAGAGAAATCAGCCCCAGCATTTT
clone size: NA
V gene: TRBV20-1
J gene: TRBJ1-5
D gene: NA

CDR3 protein: CSVEGNYEQYF
CDR3 DNA: TGCAGCGTTGAAGGGAACTACGAGCAGTACTTC
clone size: many
V gene: TRBV29-1
J gene: TRBJ2-7
D gene: NA

CDR3 protein: CASSLLSGGTYSYNEQFF
CDR3 DNA: TGTGCCAGCAGCTTACTTAGCGGGGGAACATACTCCTACAATGAGCAGTTCTTC
clone size: few
V gene: TRBV11-2
J gene: TRBJ2-1
D gene: TRBD2

CDR3 protein: CASTQGALLGNYGYTF
CDR3 DNA: TGTGCCAGTACCCAGGGGGCCCTCCTAGGTAACTATGGCTACACCTTC
clone size: few
V gene: TRBV19
J gene: TRBJ1-2
D gene: TRBD1

CDR3 protein: CASSSPRAAQGNIQYF
CDR3 DNA: TGTGCCAGCAGTTCCCCCCGGGCGGCCCAAGGAAACATTCAGTACTTC
clone size: NA
V gene: TRBV6-2/TRBV6-3
J gene: TRBJ2-4
D gene: NA

CDR3 protein: CASSEPSGRRETQYF
CDR3 DNA: TGTGCCAGCAGTGAGCCCTCAGGGAGAAGAGAGACCCAGTACTTC
clone size: NA
V gene: TRBV25-1
J gene: TRBJ2-5
D gene: NA

CDR3 protein: CASSWSKNEQFF
CDR3 DNA: TGTGCCAGCAGTTGGTCGAAGAATGAGCAGTTCTTC
clone size: NA
V gene: TRBV25-1
J gene: TRBJ2-1
D gene: NA

CDR3 protein: CASSLMGPHYNEQFF
CDR3 DNA: TGTGCCAGCAGTTTAATGGGACCCCACTACAATGAGCAGTTCTTC
clone size: few
V gene: TRBV28
J gene: TRBJ2-1
D gene: NA

CDR3 protein: CASSRSSHEQFF
CDR3 DNA: TGTGCCAGCTCCCGAAGCAGCCATGAGCAGTTCTTC
clone size: few
V gene: TRBV2
J gene: TRBJ2-1
D gene: NA

CDR3 protein: CASSLTGGRTDTQYF
CDR3 DNA: TGTGCCAGCAGCTTAACAGGGGGAAGGACAGATACGCAGTATTTT
clone size: many
V gene: TRBV7-2
J gene: TRBJ2-3
D gene: TRBD1

CDR3 protein: CSGGASTDTQYF
CDR3 DNA: TGCAGTGGCGGGGCTAGCACAGATACGCAGTATTTT
clone size: many
V gene: TRBV20-1
J gene: TRBJ2-3
D gene: NA

CDR3 protein: CASSITSNTEAFF
CDR3 DNA: TGTGCCAGCAGCATTACATCGAACACTGAAGCTTTCTTT
clone size: many
V gene: TRBV7-8
J gene: TRBJ1-1
D gene: NA

CDR3 protein: CASGSGPEDTQYF
CDR3 DNA: TGTGCTAGTGGTTCAGGGCCTGAGGATACGCAGTATTTT
clone size: few
V gene: TRBV12-5
J gene: TRBJ2-3
D gene: NA

CDR3 protein: CASSLYVGGTEAFF
CDR3 DNA: TGTGCCAGCAGCTTGTATGTGGGGGGCACTGAAGCTTTCTTT
clone size: few
V gene: TRBV5-5
J gene: TRBJ1-1
D gene: NA

CDR3 protein: CASSQHTEAFF
CDR3 DNA: TGCGCCAGCAGCCAACACACTGAAGCTTTCTTT
clone size: many
V gene: TRBV4-3
J gene: TRBJ1-1
D gene: NA

CDR3 protein: CATTLGQGGTEAFF
CDR3 DNA: TGTGCCACAACGCTTGGACAGGGGGGCACTGAAGCTTTCTTT
clone size: NA
V gene: TRBV10-3
J gene: TRBJ1-1
D gene: TRBD1

CDR3 protein: CSASYRGQEKLFF
CDR3 DNA: TGCAGTGCTAGCTACAGGGGGCAGGAAAAACTGTTTTTT
clone size: few
V gene: TRBV20-1
J gene: TRBJ1-4
D gene: TRBD1

CDR3 protein: CASSLASSLAATETQYF
CDR3 DNA: TGCGCCAGCAGCTTGGCCTCGTCGCTAGCTGCGACGGAGACCCAGTACTTC
clone size: few
V gene: TRBV5-1
J gene: TRBJ2-5
D gene: NA

CDR3 protein: CASSDGQGTETQYF
CDR3 DNA: TGCGCCAGCAGCGACGGACAGGGTACCGAGACCCAGTACTTC
clone size: many
V gene: TRBV5-1
J gene: TRBJ2-5
D gene: TRBD1

CDR3 protein: CASSPRGIQPQHF
CDR3 DNA: TGTGCCAGCAGCCCCAGGGGGATTCAGCCCCAGCATTTT
clone size: few
V gene: TRBV27
J gene: TRBJ1-5
D gene: TRBD1

CDR3 protein: CASSRDGRNEKLFF
CDR3 DNA: TGTGCCAGCAGCCGGGACGGTCGTAATGAAAAACTGTTTTTT
clone size: few
V gene: TRBV7-2
J gene: TRBJ1-4
D gene: NA

CDR3 protein: CSVVGLATKETQYF
CDR3 DNA: TGCAGCGTTGTGGGACTAGCGACAAAAGAGACCCAGTACTTC
clone size: NA
V gene: TRBV29-1
J gene: TRBJ2-5
D gene: TRBD2

CDR3 protein: CASSRVERGDADTQYF
CDR3 DNA: TGCGCCAGCAGCCGAGTAGAGCGGGGCGACGCAGATACGCAGTATTTT
clone size: NA
V gene: TRBV4-1
J gene: TRBJ2-3
D gene: TRBD2

CDR3 protein: CAGGSPGPNTGELFF
CDR3 DNA: TGTGCCGGAGGATCGCCCGGACCTAACACCGGGGAGCTGTTTTTT
clone size: few
V gene: TRBV28
J gene: TRBJ2-2
D gene: NA

CDR3 protein: CASSLARDRGRGGELFF
CDR3 DNA: TGTGCCAGCAGCTTAGCGCGAGACAGGGGGCGGGGTGGGGAGCTGTTTTTT
clone size: NA
V gene: TRBV7-2
J gene: TRBJ2-2
D gene: TRBD1

CDR3 protein: CASSFGGTRNEQFF
CDR3 DNA: TGTGCCAGCAGTTTTGGTGGGACGCGCAATGAGCAGTTCTTC
clone size: few
V gene: TRBV12-3/TRBV12-4
J gene: TRBJ2-1
D gene: NA

CDR3 protein: CASSKTTDRGGYEQYF
CDR3 DNA: TGTGCCAGCAGCAAAACGACGGACAGGGGGGGATACGAGCAGTACTTC
clone size: NA
V gene: TRBV5-6
J gene: TRBJ2-7
D gene: TRBD1

CDR3 protein: CSVEDPPGTKTEAFF
CDR3 DNA: TGCAGCGTTGAAGACCCGCCAGGGACGAAAACTGAAGCTTTCTTT
clone size: few
V gene: TRBV29-1
J gene: TRBJ1-1
D gene: NA

CDR3 protein: CASSAGWDMSDYEQYF
CDR3 DNA: TGCGCCAGCAGCGCCGGCTGGGACATGTCCGACTACGAGCAGTACTTC
clone size: many
V gene: TRBV5-1
J gene: TRBJ2-7
D gene: NA

CDR3 protein: CSVGAFVETQYF
CDR3 DNA: TGCAGCGTTGGGGCCTTTGTGGAGACCCAGTACTTC
clone size: few
V gene: TRBV29-1
J gene: TRBJ2-5
D gene: NA

CDR3 protein: CSATGIRGFYEQYF
CDR3 DNA: TGCAGTGCTACCGGGATCAGGGGCTTCTACGAGCAGTACTTC
clone size: few
V gene: TRBV20-1
J gene: TRBJ2-7
D gene: NA

CDR3 protein: CATSDHSRGEAFF
CDR3 DNA: TGTGCCACCAGTGATCACAGCCGGGGAGAAGCTTTCTTT
clone size: NA
V gene: TRBV24-1
J gene: TRBJ1-1
D gene: NA

CDR3 protein: CSVAPGTEQFF
CDR3 DNA: TGCAGCGTTGCACCCGGGACAGAGCAGTTCTTC
clone size: few
V gene: TRBV29-1
J gene: TRBJ2-1
D gene: NA

CDR3 protein: CATSDFGAGGPLNEQFF
CDR3 DNA: TGTGCCACCAGTGATTTTGGAGCGGGAGGGCCCCTAAATGAGCAGTTCTTC
clone size: NA
V gene: TRBV24-1
J gene: TRBJ2-1
D gene: TRBD2

CDR3 protein: CASSSLAGGPGYEQFF
CDR3 DNA: TGTGCCAGCAGCTCCCTAGCGGGAGGGCCGGGCTATGAGCAGTTCTTC
clone size: NA
V gene: TRBV7-9
J gene: TRBJ2-1
D gene: TRBD2

CDR3 protein: CASSSVPEGRTEAFF
CDR3 DNA: TGTGCCAGCAGCAGTGTTCCAGAGGGGAGGACTGAAGCTTTCTTT
clone size: many
V gene: TRBV7-2
J gene: TRBJ1-1
D gene: NA

CDR3 protein: CSAFGPGNGYTF
CDR3 DNA: TGCAGTGCCTTTGGGCCAGGAAATGGCTACACCTTC
clone size: few
V gene: TRBV20-1
J gene: TRBJ1-2
D gene: NA

CDR3 protein: CASSELGEGEQFF
CDR3 DNA: TGTGCCAGCAGCGAGCTAGGGGAGGGGGAGCAGTTCTTC
clone size: NA
V gene: TRBV27
J gene: TRBJ2-1
D gene: TRBD2

CDR3 protein: CASSVYTEAFF
CDR3 DNA: TGTGCCAGCAGCGTTTACACTGAAGCTTTCTTT
clone size: NA
V gene: TRBV7-9
J gene: TRBJ1-1
D gene: NA

CDR3 protein: CASSLAGVSGEQFF
CDR3 DNA: TGCGCCAGCAGCCTAGCGGGAGTTTCGGGTGAGCAGTTCTTC
clone size: few
V gene: TRBV5-1
J gene: TRBJ2-1
D gene: TRBD2

CDR3 protein: CASSQLAWSYNEQFF
CDR3 DNA: TGTGCCAGCAGCCAACTAGCGTGGTCCTACAATGAGCAGTTCTTC
clone size: few
V gene: TRBV9
J gene: TRBJ2-1
D gene: TRBD2

CDR3 protein: CASSPAETEAFF
CDR3 DNA: TGTGCCAGCTCACCCGCAGAGACAGAAGCTTTCTTT
clone size: many
V gene: TRBV18
J gene: TRBJ1-1
D gene: NA

CDR3 protein: CASSQERGRKDTQYF
CDR3 DNA: TGCGCCAGCAGCCAAGAAAGAGGGAGAAAAGATACGCAGTATTTT
clone size: few
V gene: TRBV4-3
J gene: TRBJ2-3
D gene: NA

CDR3 protein: CASSFGRQEETQYF
CDR3 DNA: TGTGCCAGCAGTTTTGGGAGACAGGAAGAGACCCAGTACTTC
clone size: few
V gene: TRBV12-3/TRBV12-4
J gene: TRBJ2-5
D gene: NA

CDR3 protein: CASSPTDRGLYGYTF
CDR3 DNA: TGTGCCAGCAGTCCAACCGATCGTGGGCTCTATGGCTACACCTTC
clone size: NA
V gene: TRBV28
J gene: TRBJ1-2
D gene: NA

CDR3 protein: CSARGGRTNPPLYNEQFF
CDR3 DNA: TGCAGTGCTAGGGGCGGGAGGACCAACCCTCCCCTATACAATGAGCAGTTCTTC
clone size: NA
V gene: TRBV20-1
J gene: TRBJ2-1
D gene: TRBD2

CDR3 protein: CAISERRGGDYGYTF
CDR3 DNA: TGTGCCATCAGTGAGCGGAGAGGAGGAGACTATGGCTACACCTTC
clone size: NA
V gene: TRBV10-3
J gene: TRBJ1-2
D gene: NA

CDR3 protein: CASSPVQPPNTGELFF
CDR3 DNA: TGTGCCAGCTCACCAGTCCAGCCCCCGAACACCGGGGAGCTGTTTTTT
clone size: few
V gene: TRBV18
J gene: TRBJ2-2
D gene: NA

CDR3 protein: CASKSLGDTQYF
CDR3 DNA: TGTGCCAGCAAAAGTTTAGGAGATACGCAGTATTTT
clone size: few
V gene: TRBV28
J gene: TRBJ2-3
D gene: NA

CDR3 protein: CASTLGLAETYEQYF
CDR3 DNA: TGTGCCAGCACCCTAGGACTAGCGGAGACCTACGAGCAGTACTTC
clone size: few
V gene: TRBV28
J gene: TRBJ2-7
D gene: TRBD2

CDR3 protein: CASSQDEVGKNEQYF
CDR3 DNA: TGCGCCAGCAGCCAAGATGAGGTCGGGAAGAACGAGCAGTACTTC
clone size: NA
V gene: TRBV4-3
J gene: TRBJ2-7
D gene: NA

CDR3 protein: CASSPGGGGETQYF
CDR3 DNA: TGTGCCAGCAGCCCCGGAGGGGGGGGGGAGACCCAGTACTTC
clone size: NA
V gene: TRBV28
J gene: TRBJ2-5
D gene: NA